The 19 T cell receptor beta chains given below trace back to one sample, sequenced in a study of control samples from healthy donors and cancer patients. Only in-frame clones appear in the TCRdb table, and some are missing; sequencing was by immunoSEQ multiplex PCR. Seen here are tens of thousands of clones, about 87% observed once, and the top ten hold approximately 14%. Material: blood. Every receptor here comes from a woman in her 70s in good health.

This rearrangement joins TRBV6-6 to TRBJ2-5; 9 positions agree with TRBD2. V was clipped by 6 bases and J by 3 bases; unmatched bases: 11. CDR3 length equals 16 residues. The V gene's germline CDR1 is MNHNY and CDR2 SVGAGI (reference sequence). The CDR3 nucleotides are TGTGCCAGCAGGGACGAAGCGGGGGGCCGGGAAGAGACCCAGTACTTC. Translating gives CASRDEAGGREETQYF.

The count of this clone is one. The J gene is TRBJ2-1, the V gene TRBV5-1; 8 positions match TRBD2. In germline, CDR1 is SGHRS, CDR2 YFSETQ. The J segment lost 7 bases and the V segment lost 1 base, leaving 4 bases of the junction unmatched. The CDR3 runs 14 residues. Here the CDR3 reads CASSLRERGNEQFF. The CDR3 DNA follows: TGCGCCAGCAGCTTGAGGGAGCGGGGGAATGAGCAGTTCTTC.

This clone showed up just once. V is TRBV5-6 and J is TRBJ1-2; D is unclear. The germline V gene encodes CDR1 SGHDT and CDR2 YYEEEE. The CDR3 contains 15 residues. The ends were cut back, 1 base at V and 7 bases at J, with 17 bases in the middle. CDR3: CASSLSSLSSGGYTF. CDR3 in DNA: TGTGCCAGCAGCTTGTCCAGCCTCAGCAGCGGTGGCTACACCTTC. Full variable domain (remainder filled in from reference TRBV5-6 and TRBJ1-2): DAGVTQSPTHLIKTRGQQVTLRCSPKSGHDTVSWYQQALGQGPQFIFQYYEEEERQRGNFPDRFSGHQFPNYSSELNVNALLLGDSALYLCASSLSSLSSGGYTFGSGTRLTVV.

The chain combines TRBV30 with TRBJ1-5; 7 positions match TRBD1. Trimming removed 7 bases from V and 4 bases from J; junction bases left unmatched: 7. The germline gives CDR1 GTSNPN, CDR2 SVGIG (reference sequence). CDR3 length: 13 amino acids. This CDR3 is CASSQGGNQPQHF. The CDR3 DNA reads TGTGCCTCCTCTCAGGGGGGTAATCAGCCCCAGCATTTT.

The chain has TRBV15 and TRBJ2-5; no clear D gene. Looked up from germline, CDR1 is LNHNV and CDR2 is YYDKDF (reference sequence). V shed 1 base and J shed 6 bases, with 12 bases lying between them. The CDR3 runs to 14 residues. The CDR3 protein is CATSRVVSKQTQYF. The CDR3 DNA follows: TGTGCCACCAGCAGAGTGGTAAGCAAGCAGACCCAGTACTTC. Variable domain in full (rest from reference TRBV15 and TRBJ2-5): DAMVIQNPRYQVTQFGKPVTLSCSQTLNHNVMYWYQQKSSQAPKLLFHYYDKDFNNEADTPDNFQSRRPNTSFCFLDIRSPGLGDTAMYLCATSRVVSKQTQYFGPGTRLLVL.

This chain uses TRBV5-4 with TRBJ2-4, with 15 bases fitting TRBD2. Trimming took 6 bases from V and 8 from J; bases not matched to a gene: 12. The V gene's germline CDR1 is SGHNT and CDR2 YYREEE (reference sequence). The CDR3 extends over 17 amino acids. Written as DNA, the CDR3 is TGTGCCAGCACGACCGGGACTAGCGGGGGGCCCGGCGACATTCAGTACTTC. Translation gives CASTTGTSGGPGDIQYF. The full variable domain, completed using reference TRBV5-4 and TRBJ2-4, is ETGVTQSPTHLIKTRGQQVTLRCSSQSGHNTVSWYQQALGQGPQFIFQYYREEENGRGNFPPRFSGLQFPNYSSELNVNALELDDSALYLCASTTGTSGGPGDIQYFGAGTRLSVL.

J is TRBJ1-1 and V is TRBV30; D remains unclear. The CDR3 is 11 residues long. Germline loops: CDR1 GTSNPN, CDR2 SVGIG (reference sequence). With 4 bases removed from V and 5 bases from J, the gap between germline ends came to 8 bases. The CDR3 reads CAWTRGTEAFF. In DNA, the CDR3 is TGTGCCTGGACTCGAGGTACTGAAGCTTTCTTT.

The chain is built from TRBV29-1 and TRBJ1-5, with D possibly being TRBD1 (6 bases). Looked up from germline, CDR1 is SQVTM and CDR2 is ANQGSEA. The CDR3 length is 13 residues. V dropped 5 bases and J dropped 9 bases, with 17 bases sitting between them. CDR3 nucleotides: TGCAGCGTTTACCGGGACGGAGGGGGGCCCCAGCATTTT. Translated, it gives CSVYRDGGGPQHF.

The V and J genes are TRBV30 and TRBJ1-6; D remains ambiguous. V gave up 0 bases and J gave up 10 bases, with 13 bases separating them. CDR1 and CDR2 from the germline V gene are GTSNPN and SVGIG (reference sequence). There are 14 residues in the CDR3. The CDR3 spells CAWSVTGGRSPLHF. DNA for the CDR3: TGTGCCTGGAGTGTCACGGGTGGGAGGTCACCCCTCCACTTT.

This chain joins TRBV30 and TRBJ2-5, with D hard to call. The CDR3 length is 12 residues. Germline values: CDR1 GTSNPN, CDR2 SVGIG (reference sequence). V lost 0 bases, J lost 0 bases, and 2 bases lay in between. The CDR3 nucleotides are TGTGCCTGGAGTGTCAACCAAGAGACCCAGTACTTC. Translation gives CAWSVNQETQYF.

The chain uses TRBV6-2 or TRBV6-3 and TRBJ1-5; D is unresolved. CDR3 length equals 15 residues. Germline values: CDR1 MNHEY, CDR2 SVGEGT. V shed 2 bases and J shed 2 bases, with 10 bases lying between them. The CDR3 loop is CASSYGPGGNQPQHF. In DNA, the CDR3 is TGTGCCAGCAGTTACGGGCCAGGAGGCAATCAGCCCCAGCATTTT.

The V gene is TRBV5-4, the J gene TRBJ2-3, with unresolved D. The CDR3 is made up of 13 amino acids. Germline-derived CDR1 and CDR2 are SGHNT and YYREEE (reference sequence). V lost 3 bases and J 2 bases, leaving 7 bases between the germline ends. As DNA, the CDR3 is TGTGCCAGCAGCTCCTGGGCCACAGATACGCAGTATTTT. Encoded protein: CASSSWATDTQYF.

The chain is built from TRBV11-2 and TRBJ1-2, with TRBD1 matching 7 bases. The trim removed 6 bases at V and 4 bases at J, leaving 5 bases unmatched. CDR1 and CDR2 from the germline V gene are SGHAT and FQNNGV. There are 13 residues in the CDR3. DNA for the CDR3: TGTGCCAGCAGACCTACAGGGGTCTATGGCTACACCTTC. This encodes CASRPTGVYGYTF.

This clone occurred many times. The V gene is TRBV7-9, the J gene TRBJ1-6; D is undetermined. This CDR3 comprises 15 residues. Germline V CDR1 and CDR2: SEHNR, FQNEAQ (reference sequence). The germline V and J ends were trimmed by 5 bases and 8 bases, with 16 bases remaining between them. CDR3 nucleotides: TGTGCCAGCAGCCCGCCGACCCCCACGTATTCACCCCTCCACTTT. Translated, it gives CASSPPTPTYSPLHF.

The V and J genes are TRBV6-1 and TRBJ1-2, with TRBD1 as a possible D gene (6 bases). Germline lookup yields CDR1 MNHNS and CDR2 SASEGT. This CDR3 has 13 residues. V was pared by 3 bases and J by 4 bases, with 9 bases between. This CDR3 reads CASSDIRGYGYTF. As DNA, the CDR3 is TGTGCCAGCAGTGATATCAGGGGCTATGGCTACACCTTC.

This clone showed up just once. The chain recombines TRBV30 with TRBJ1-1; D is perhaps TRBD1 (6 bases). The CDR3 totals 15 residues. Trimming shortened V by 5 bases and J by 3 bases, and 19 bases separated the two germline ends. CDR1 and CDR2 (germline): GTSNPN, SVGIG (reference sequence). The CDR3 DNA sequence: TGTGCCTGGGTCCACCGGGGGCAGGGTTACACTGAAGCTTTCTTT. Its protein product is CAWVHRGQGYTEAFF.

This sequence joins TRBV6-5 and TRBJ1-6; 10 bases are shared with TRBD1. V shed 8 bases and J 5 bases; nucleotides not matched to a gene: 3. CDR1 MNHEY and CDR2 SVGAGI come from the germline V gene. CDR3 length: 14 residues. The CDR3 DNA is TGTGCCAGCGGGACAGGGGAACATAATTCACCCCTCCACTTT. Translating it yields CASGTGEHNSPLHF.

This chain uses TRBV19 with TRBJ1-2, with a weak D call TRBD1 (6 bases). Trimming cost V 6 bases and J 5 bases, with 10 bases left between them. The CDR3 runs to 12 residues. From germline, CDR1 is LNHDA and CDR2 SQIVND (reference sequence). The DNA for the CDR3 is TGTGCCAGTAGGGAGACAGGATATGGCTACACCTTC. It specifies CASRETGYGYTF. The complete variable domain, with remaining parts taken from reference TRBV19 and TRBJ1-2, reads DGGITQSPKYLFRKEGQNVTLSCEQNLNHDAMYWYRQDPGQGLRLIYYSQIVNDFQKGDIAEGYSVSREKKESFPLTVTSAQKNPTAFYLCASRETGYGYTFGSGTRLTVV.

The table lists this clone with a count of one. The chain has TRBV29-1 and TRBJ2-5, with no clear D. The CDR3 has 15 amino acids. Germline V gives CDR1 SQVTM, CDR2 ANQGSEA. V was clipped by 0 bases and J by 2 bases, with 13 bases between them. CDR3 DNA sequence: TGCAGCGTTGAAGATCTTGTACGGACGCAAGAGACCCAGTACTTC. Its protein is CSVEDLVRTQETQYF.